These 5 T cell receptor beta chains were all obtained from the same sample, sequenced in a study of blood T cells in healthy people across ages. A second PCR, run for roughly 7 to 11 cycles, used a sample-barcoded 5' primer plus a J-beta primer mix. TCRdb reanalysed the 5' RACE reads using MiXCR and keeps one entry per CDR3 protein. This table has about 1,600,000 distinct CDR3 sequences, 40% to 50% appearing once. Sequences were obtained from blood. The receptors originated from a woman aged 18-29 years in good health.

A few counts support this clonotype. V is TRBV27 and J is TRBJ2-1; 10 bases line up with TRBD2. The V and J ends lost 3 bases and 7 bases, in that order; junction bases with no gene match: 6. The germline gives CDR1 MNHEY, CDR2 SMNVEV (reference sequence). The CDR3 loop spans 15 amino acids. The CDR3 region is CASSFGLAGANEQFF. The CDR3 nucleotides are TGTGCCAGCAGTTTTGGTCTAGCGGGGGCTAATGAGCAGTTCTTC.

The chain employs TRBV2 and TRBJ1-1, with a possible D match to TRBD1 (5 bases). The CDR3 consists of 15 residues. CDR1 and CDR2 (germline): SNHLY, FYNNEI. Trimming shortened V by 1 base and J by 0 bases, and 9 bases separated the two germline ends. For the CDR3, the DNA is TGTGCCAGCAGTGAAGACAGGATCATGAACACTGAAGCTTTCTTT. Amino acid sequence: CASSEDRIMNTEAFF.

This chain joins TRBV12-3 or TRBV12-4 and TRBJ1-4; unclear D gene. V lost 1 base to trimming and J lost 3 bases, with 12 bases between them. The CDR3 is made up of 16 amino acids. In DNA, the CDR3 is TGTGCCAGCAGTTTAGATATGGAGGCACCTAATGAAAAACTGTTTTTT. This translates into CASSLDMEAPNEKLFF.

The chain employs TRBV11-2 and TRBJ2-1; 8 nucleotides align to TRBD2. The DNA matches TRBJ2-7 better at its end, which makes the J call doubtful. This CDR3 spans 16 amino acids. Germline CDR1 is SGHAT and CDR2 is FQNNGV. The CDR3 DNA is TGTGCCAGCAGCTTAGGGCCAGCGGGGGTCTACAATGAGCAGTACTTC. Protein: CASSLGPAGVYNEQYF.

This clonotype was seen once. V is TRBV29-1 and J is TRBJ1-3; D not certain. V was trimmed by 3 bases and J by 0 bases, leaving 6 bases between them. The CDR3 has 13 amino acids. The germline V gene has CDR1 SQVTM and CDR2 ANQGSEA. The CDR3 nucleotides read TGCAGCGTTGACGAGAGCTCTGGAAACACCATATATTTT. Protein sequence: CSVDESSGNTIYF.